The 4 T cell receptor beta chains listed next were all sequenced from one sample in a study of T cells in Graves' hyperthyroidism and ophthalmopathy (dated by TCRdb to between 2018 and 2020). To prepare the library, multiplex PCR was applied. Sequencer: Illumina HiSeq 2000. The TCR beta CDR3 regions were amplified from RNA transcripts. The TCR CDR3 was subjected to a first round of RT-PCR using the HTBI primer set and the Qiagen OneStep RT-PCR kit. TCRdb reprocessed the public reads (quality trimming at Q25 with fastp, clone calling with MiXCR) and kept in-frame beta chains. Every entry covers one CDR3 protein and lists the most common genes and DNA from its rows. Here the sample has a few hundred thousand distinct CDR3 sequences; under 20% occur a single time. The biggest ten clones account for 40% of the sample. Sequenced input: blood. All receptors come from a man aged 18 to 30 with Graves' ophthalmopathy.

This clonotype has more than one count but fewer than ten. J is TRBJ1-2 and V is TRBV6-1; a weak D match, TRBD1 (5 bases). Trimming took 6 bases from V and 6 from J, leaving 17 bases between them. The CDR3 has 14 residues. CDR1 is MNHNS and CDR2 is SASEGT in the germline V gene. Written as DNA, the CDR3 is TGTGCCAGCAGCCCATCCGGGGCCAGTGATGGCTACACCTTC. Its protein product is CASSPSGASDGYTF.

In this sample, this clonotype turned up many times. The chain combines TRBV28 with TRBJ2-2, with no clear D. This CDR3 contains 15 residues. V was trimmed by 3 bases and J by 0 bases, leaving 8 bases between them. Germline V gene lookup returns CDR1 MDHEN and CDR2 SYDVKM. Here the CDR3 reads CASSFSGSNTGELFF. The CDR3 coding sequence is TGTGCCAGCAGTTTTTCAGGTTCGAACACCGGGGAGCTGTTTTTT.

This clonotype was counted ten times or more. The rearrangement links TRBV9 to TRBJ1-2; D not certain. The CDR3 runs 14 residues. Germline V gene sequence: CDR1 SGDLS, CDR2 YYNGEE. V was shortened by 0 bases and J by 4 bases, with 10 bases between the two germline ends. Written as DNA, the CDR3 is TGTGCCAGCAGCGTAGGTGAGGGCGCCTATGGCTACACCTTC. Translating it yields CASSVGEGAYGYTF.

V usage is TRBV7-3 and J usage is TRBJ2-5, with TRBD2 matching over 7 bases. V trimming: 1 base; J trimming: 2 bases; junction bases outside the gene matches: 13. The length of the CDR3 is 18 residues. Germline CDR1 is SGHTA and CDR2 is FQGTGA. This CDR3 reads CASSLKPTIRGGQETQYF. DNA of the CDR3: TGTGCCAGCAGCTTAAAACCCACAATACGCGGGGGACAAGAGACCCAGTACTTC.